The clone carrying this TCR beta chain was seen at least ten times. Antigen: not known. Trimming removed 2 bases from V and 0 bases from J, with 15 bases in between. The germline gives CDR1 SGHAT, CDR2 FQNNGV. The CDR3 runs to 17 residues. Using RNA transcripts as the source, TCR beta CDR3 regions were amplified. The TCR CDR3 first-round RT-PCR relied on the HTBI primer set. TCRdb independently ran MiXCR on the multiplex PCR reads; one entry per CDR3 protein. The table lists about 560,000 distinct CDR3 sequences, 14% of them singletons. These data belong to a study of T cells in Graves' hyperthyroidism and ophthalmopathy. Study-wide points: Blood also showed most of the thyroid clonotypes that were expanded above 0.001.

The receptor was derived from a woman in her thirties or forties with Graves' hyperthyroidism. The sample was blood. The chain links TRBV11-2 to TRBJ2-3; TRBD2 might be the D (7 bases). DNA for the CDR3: TGTGCCAGCAGCTTACTCTCTCGGGGGGCTAGCACAGATACGCAGTATTTT. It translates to CASSLLSRGASTDTQYF. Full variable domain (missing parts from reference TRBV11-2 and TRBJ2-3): EAGVAQSPRYKIIEKRQSVAFWCNPISGHATLYWYQQILGQGPKLLIQFQNNGVVDDSQLPKDRFSAERLKGVDSTLKIQPAKLEDSAVYLCASSLLSRGASTDTQYFGPGTRLTVL.